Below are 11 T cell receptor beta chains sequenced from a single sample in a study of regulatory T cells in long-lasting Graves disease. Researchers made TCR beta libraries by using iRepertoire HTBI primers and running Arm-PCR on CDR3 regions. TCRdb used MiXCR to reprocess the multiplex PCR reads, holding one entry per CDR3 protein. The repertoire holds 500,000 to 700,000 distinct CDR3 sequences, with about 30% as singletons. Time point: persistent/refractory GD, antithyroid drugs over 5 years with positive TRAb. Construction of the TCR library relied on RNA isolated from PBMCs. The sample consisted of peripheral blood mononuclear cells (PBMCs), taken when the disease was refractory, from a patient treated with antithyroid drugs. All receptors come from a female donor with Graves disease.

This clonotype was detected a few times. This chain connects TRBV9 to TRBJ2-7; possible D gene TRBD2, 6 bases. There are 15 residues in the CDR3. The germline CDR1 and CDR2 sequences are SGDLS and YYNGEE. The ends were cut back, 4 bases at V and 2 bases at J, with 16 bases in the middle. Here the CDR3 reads CASSPGGKAAYEQYF. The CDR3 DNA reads TGTGCCAGCAGCCCCGGCGGGAAGGCGGCCTACGAGCAGTACTTC.

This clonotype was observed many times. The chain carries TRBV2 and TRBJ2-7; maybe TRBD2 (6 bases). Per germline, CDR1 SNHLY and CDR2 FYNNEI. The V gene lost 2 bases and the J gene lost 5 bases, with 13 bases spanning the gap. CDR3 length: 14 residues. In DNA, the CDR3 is TGTGCCAGCAGTGAACCGGGACTCCTTGACGAGCAGTACTTC. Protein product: CASSEPGLLDEQYF.

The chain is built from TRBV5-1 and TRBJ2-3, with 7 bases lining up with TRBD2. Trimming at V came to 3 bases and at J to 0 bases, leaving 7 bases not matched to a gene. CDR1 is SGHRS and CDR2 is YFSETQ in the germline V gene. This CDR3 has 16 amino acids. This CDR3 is CASSSSSSGSTDTQYF. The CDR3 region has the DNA TGCGCCAGCAGCTCGTCCTCTAGCGGTAGCACAGATACGCAGTATTTT.

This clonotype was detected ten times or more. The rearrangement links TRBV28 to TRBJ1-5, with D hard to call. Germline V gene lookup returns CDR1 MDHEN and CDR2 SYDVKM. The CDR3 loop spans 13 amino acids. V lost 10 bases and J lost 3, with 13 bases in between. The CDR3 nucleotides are TGTGCCACCATCGTTGGCCCCAATCAGCCCCAGCATTTT. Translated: CATIVGPNQPQHF.

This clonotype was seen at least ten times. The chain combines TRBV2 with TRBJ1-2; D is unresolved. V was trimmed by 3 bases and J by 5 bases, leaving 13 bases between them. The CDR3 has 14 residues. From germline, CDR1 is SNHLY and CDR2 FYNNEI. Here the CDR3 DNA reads TGTGCCAGCAGTGATTCGTGGCCCCCATATGGCTACACCTTC. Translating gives CASSDSWPPYGYTF.

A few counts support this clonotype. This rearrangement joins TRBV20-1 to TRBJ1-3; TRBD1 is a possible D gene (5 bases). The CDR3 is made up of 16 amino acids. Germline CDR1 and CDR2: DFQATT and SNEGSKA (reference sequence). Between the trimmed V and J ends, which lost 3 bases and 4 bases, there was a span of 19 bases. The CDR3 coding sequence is TGCAGTGCTAGGGGACTCGAGGCTAAATGGGGAAACACCATATATTTT. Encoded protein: CSARGLEAKWGNTIYF.

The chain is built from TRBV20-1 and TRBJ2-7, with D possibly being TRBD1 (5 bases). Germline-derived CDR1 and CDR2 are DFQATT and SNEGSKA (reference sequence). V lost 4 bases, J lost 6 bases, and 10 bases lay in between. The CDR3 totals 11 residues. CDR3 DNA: TGCAGTGCTACCAGGGAACGCGAGCAGTACTTC. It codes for CSATREREQYF.

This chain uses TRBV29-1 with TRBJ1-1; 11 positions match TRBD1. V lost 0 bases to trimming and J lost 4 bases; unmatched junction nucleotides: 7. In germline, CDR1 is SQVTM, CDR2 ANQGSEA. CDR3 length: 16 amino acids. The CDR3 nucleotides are TGCAGCGTTGAAGAGACTCCGGGACAGGGGGGCACTGAAGCTTTCTTT. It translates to CSVEETPGQGGTEAFF. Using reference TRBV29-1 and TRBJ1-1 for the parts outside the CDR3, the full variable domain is SAVISQKPSRDICQRGTSLTIQCQVDSQVTMMFWYRQQPGQSLTLIATANQGSEATYESGFVIDKFPISRPNLTFSTLTVSNMSPEDSSIYLCSVEETPGQGGTEAFFGQGTRLTVV.

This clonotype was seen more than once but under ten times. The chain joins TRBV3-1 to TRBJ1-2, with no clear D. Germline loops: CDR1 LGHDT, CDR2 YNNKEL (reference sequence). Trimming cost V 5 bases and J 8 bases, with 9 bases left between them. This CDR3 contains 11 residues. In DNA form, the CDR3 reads TGTGCCAGCAGCTATGTATGGGGCTACACCTTC. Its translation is CASSYVWGYTF.

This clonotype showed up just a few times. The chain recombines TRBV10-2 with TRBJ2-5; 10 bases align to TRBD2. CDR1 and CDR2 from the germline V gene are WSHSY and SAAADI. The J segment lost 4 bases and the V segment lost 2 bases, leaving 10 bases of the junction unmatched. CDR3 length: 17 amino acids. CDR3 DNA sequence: TGCGCCAGCAGTGAGCCCTGGGTGAAGCGGGAGGGAGAGACCCAGTACTTC. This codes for CASSEPWVKREGETQYF.

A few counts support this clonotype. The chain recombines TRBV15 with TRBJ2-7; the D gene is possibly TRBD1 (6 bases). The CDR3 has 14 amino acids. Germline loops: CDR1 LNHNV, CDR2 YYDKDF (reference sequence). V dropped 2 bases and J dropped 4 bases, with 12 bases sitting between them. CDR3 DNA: TGTGCCACCAGCAGACCCCGACAGGTGTACGAGCAGTACTTC. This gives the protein CATSRPRQVYEQYF.